This T cell receptor beta chain appears in the sequencing data of a study of tumor-infiltrating lymphocytes in oesophageal squamous cell carcinoma. About this clonotype: The conserved final phenylalanine or tryptophan is absent from the CDR3, which likely points to a read error. Because the CDR3's place on the DNA is in doubt, the DNA is left out and the CDR3 is given as listed by TCRdb.

Using its own MiXCR run on the PCR reads, TCRdb lists one record per CDR3 protein. In the table there are over 12,000 distinct CDR3 sequences, 46% of which are singletons. This TCR was recovered from a male donor with esophageal squamous cell carcinoma. The source material was blood.

The CDR3 protein is CASCLEPLGPEAGYTFGS. The rearrangement links TRBV6-2 or TRBV6-3 to TRBJ2-7; TRBD2, the table's D call, lacks a check against the DNA. The CDR3 spans 18 amino acids, including both terminal residues. Germline-derived CDR1 and CDR2 are MNHEY and SVGEGT.